What follows are 11 T cell receptor beta chains derived from one specimen sequenced in a study of cytomegalovirus exposure and HLA in healthy donors (dated by TCRdb to 2015 to 2018). Library method: the immunoSEQ multiplex PCR assay. For the multiplex PCR, a mixture combining 60 forward primers for TCR Vbeta segments and 13 reverse primers for TCR Jbeta segments was used. The immuneACCESS repertoire file appears here via TCRdb, limited to in-frame rearrangements. These files lack a portion of the clones; in checked studies, under half of the deficit traces to unresolved V genes, and the cause of the others is not known. The sample table records 150,000 to 180,000 clones; about three quarters of these occur just once. Over 1.1% of the sample lies in the top ten. The source material was PBMCs. The receptors come from a man between 18 and 35 years old in good health and CMV-seronegative.

This clone has more than one count but fewer than ten. V gene TRBV25-1 combines with J gene TRBJ1-3, with D unclear. CDR1 and CDR2 (germline): MGHDK, SYGVNS. CDR3 length equals 15 residues. Trimming left V 1 base short and J 0 bases short, with 7 bases between. CDR3 protein: CASSEWTSSGNTIYF. The CDR3 DNA sequence: TGTGCCAGCAGTGAATGGACTAGCTCTGGAAACACCATATATTTT.

The chain links TRBV9 to TRBJ2-5; a weak D match, TRBD2 (6 bases). Trimming cost V 4 bases and J 4 bases, with 17 bases left between them. CDR1 and CDR2 (germline): SGDLS, YYNGEE. This CDR3 has 15 amino acids. The CDR3 DNA follows: TGTGCCAGCAGCCCAGACCCTCGGGAGACAGAGACCCAGTACTTC. Protein sequence: CASSPDPRETETQYF.

V usage is TRBV4-1 and J usage is TRBJ2-7, with a tentative D call TRBD1 (7 bases). Germline CDR1 is MGHRA and CDR2 is YSYEKL. The CDR3 is 17 residues long. Trimming took 5 bases from V and 1 from J, leaving 21 bases between them. CDR3 bases: TGCGCCAGCAGCGCCCCCGGGGGACAGAGGGGGTCCTACGAGCAGTACTTC. Its protein is CASSAPGGQRGSYEQYF.

CDR3 bases: TGTGCCGCAGCCAGGTCTAGCGGGAGTCTGACCGTAACAGATACGCAGTATTTT. Protein product: CAAARSSGSLTVTDTQYF. The chain combines TRBV30 with TRBJ2-3; 10 nucleotides align to TRBD2. The CDR3 spans 18 residues. Germline CDR1 and CDR2: GTSNPN and SVGIG (reference sequence). Trimming took 8 bases from V and 3 from J; bases not matched to a gene: 20.

The V call is TRBV19, the J call TRBJ1-1; 8 nucleotides match TRBD1. Trimming removed 3 bases from V and 5 bases from J; junction bases left unmatched: 2. Germline V CDR1 and CDR2: LNHDA, SQIVND (reference sequence). The CDR3 has 13 residues. The DNA of the CDR3 is TGTGCCAGTAGTATCCGACAGGGGACTGAAGCTTTCTTT. Protein product: CASSIRQGTEAFF.

The CDR3 sequence: CASSDRSKETQYF. The CDR3 bases are TGTGCCAGCAGTGACAGGTCCAAAGAGACCCAGTACTTC. The J gene is TRBJ2-5, the V gene TRBV2; D is unclear. CDR1 SNHLY and CDR2 FYNNEI come from the germline V gene. This CDR3 region has 13 residues. Deletions cut 3 bases from V and 3 bases from J, with 8 bases between.

The chain is built from TRBV4-3 and TRBJ2-5, with 12 bases that match TRBD2. The ends lost 8 bases at V and 10 bases at J; junction bases unmatched: 17. The CDR3 is made up of 16 amino acids. The germline V gene encodes CDR1 LGHNA and CDR2 YSLEER. This CDR3 is CASFEGASGRGVGQYF. CDR3 nucleotides: TGCGCCAGCTTTGAGGGGGCTAGCGGGAGGGGGGTCGGCCAGTACTTC.

The V call is TRBV12-2, the J call TRBJ2-2; the table's D gene call, TRBD1, was not cross checked with the DNA. TRBV12-2 has pseudogene status. This CDR3 spans 21 amino acids. The CDR3 DNA reads TGTGCAAGTCGCTTAGTCGCCTTAATACAGGCGGATGACCGAAACACCGGGGAGCTGTTTTTT. It encodes CASRLVALIQADDRNTGELFF.

V usage is TRBV15 and J usage is TRBJ2-3; TRBD2 might be the D (6 bases). CDR1 and CDR2 (germline): LNHNV, YYDKDF (reference sequence). The CDR3 spans 14 residues. The ends were cut back, 4 bases at V and 2 bases at J, with 10 bases in the middle. The CDR3 loop reads CATSKRRDTDTQYF. In nucleotides, the CDR3 is TGTGCCACCAGCAAAAGGAGGGACACAGATACGCAGTATTTT.

This clone appeared a single time. The V call is TRBV18, the J call TRBJ1-2; D unclear. The CDR3 contains 14 residues. Germline lookup yields CDR1 KGHSH and CDR2 LQKENI. The V end lost 6 bases, the J end lost 0 bases, and 11 bases lay between the germline ends. This CDR3 reads CASSLEEANYGYTF. The DNA of the CDR3 is TGTGCCAGCTCCCTGGAGGAAGCTAACTATGGCTACACCTTC.

The V gene is TRBV27, the J gene TRBJ2-1; 10 bases match TRBD1. The CDR3 runs 15 residues. Trimming removed 6 bases from V and 4 bases from J; junction bases left unmatched: 6. The germline V gene encodes CDR1 MNHEY and CDR2 SMNVEV (reference sequence). The CDR3 region is CASSPGTGEYNEQFF. CDR3 DNA: TGTGCCAGCAGCCCCGGGACAGGGGAATACAATGAGCAGTTCTTC.